This TCR beta chain was recorded in a study of cytomegalovirus exposure and HLA in healthy donors. Study information: The 95 to 150 validation repertoires used a platform that matched the one used for the 600 to 750 first-cohort repertoires, as a later analysis reported. Study-level points and caveats: Rare sequences made up most TCRs, while some public TCRs were found in many donors. The study recorded about 150 TCR beta chains that were cytomegalovirus-associated. A few CMV-associated chains were confirmed in vitro to be specific for CMV antigens.

Of note for this clone: What it recognizes is unknown.

Profiled with immunoSEQ multiplex PCR; TCRdb holds only in-frame clones, not every one. Of approximately 54,000 clones listed, around nine tenths are singletons. The CDR3 runs to 13 residues. CDR1 is MNHEY and CDR2 is SMNVEV in the germline V gene (reference sequence). V was cut by 5 bases and J by 1 base, with 8 bases left in between. The origin of this receptor is a woman aged 18 to 35 in good health and CMV-seropositive. Sequencing was performed on PBMCs. This chain links TRBV27 with TRBJ1-1; tentative D call: TRBD1 (5 bases). CDR3 sequence (DNA): TGTGCCAGCAGTCACGGACAGAACACTGAAGCTTTCTTT. It specifies CASSHGQNTEAFF.